Shown below are 18 T cell receptor beta chains from a single sample sequenced in a study of beta chain features in type 1 diabetes. The authors reverse transcribed all of the isolated RNA, so sequencing captured expressed TCRB transcripts. Method: immunoSEQ multiplex PCR; TCRdb's copy keeps in-frame clones and lacks some. The profile covers some 240,000 clones, with about 11% appearing a single time and less than 1.5% taken by the ten largest. The sample taken for sequencing was central memory CD4+ T cells from blood. The source is a man aged 18 to 30 in good health.

V is TRBV29-1 and J is TRBJ1-1; D remains unclear. V lost 7 bases and J 6 bases, leaving 12 bases between the germline ends. CDR3 size: 11 residues. The V gene's germline CDR1 is SQVTM and CDR2 ANQGSEA. CDR3 DNA: TGCAGCGCCCGAATACGGGCTGAAGCTTTCTTT. As protein: CSARIRAEAFF.

The V gene is TRBV7-2, the J gene TRBJ2-7; 10 bases agree with TRBD2. The V and J ends lost 1 base and 0 bases, in that order; junction bases with no gene match: 0. Germline CDR1 and CDR2: SGHTA and FQGNSA. This CDR3 is built from 15 residues. In nucleotides, the CDR3 is TGTGCCAGCAGCTTAGGACTAGCGGGCTCCTACGAGCAGTACTTC. Protein product: CASSLGLAGSYEQYF.

The gene calls are TRBV27 and TRBJ2-6, with 10 bases fitting TRBD1. CDR1 is MNHEY and CDR2 is SMNVEV in the germline V gene (reference sequence). Unmatched junction bases numbered 8, after V lost 5 bases and J lost 1 base. The CDR3 runs 18 residues. CDR3 coding DNA: TGTGCCAGCAGTGCCCGGGACAGGGGTCGTTCTGGGGCCAACGTCCTGACTTTC. It yields the protein CASSARDRGRSGANVLTF. Combining the CDR3 with reference TRBV27 and TRBJ2-6 gives the whole variable domain EAQVTQNPRYLITVTGKKLTVTCSQNMNHEYMSWYRQDPGLGLRQIYYSMNVEVTDKGDVPEGYKVSRKEKRNFPLILESPSPNQTSLYFCASSARDRGRSGANVLTFGAGSRLTVL.

The sample holds many counts of this clone. This sequence joins TRBV9 and TRBJ2-7; D ambiguous. V was clipped by 0 bases and J by 2 bases, with 9 bases between them. Germline V lookup: CDR1 SGDLS, CDR2 YYNGEE. There are 14 residues in the CDR3. CDR3 in DNA: TGTGCCAGCAGCGTAGATGCCGGAACCTACGAGCAGTACTTC. It specifies CASSVDAGTYEQYF.

The chain carries TRBV7-9 and TRBJ1-2; 8 nucleotides line up with TRBD1. The CDR3 sequence is 13 residues long. The trim removed 4 bases at V and 6 bases at J, leaving 4 bases unmatched. Germline CDR1 reads SEHNR; CDR2 reads FQNEAQ (reference sequence). The CDR3 region has the DNA TGTGCCAGCAGCTATGGACAGGGCGATGGCTACACCTTC. It yields the protein CASSYGQGDGYTF. Using reference TRBV7-9 and TRBJ1-2 for the parts outside the CDR3, the full variable domain is DTGVSQNPRHKITKRGQNVTFRCDPISEHNRLYWYRQTLGQGPEFLTYFQNEAQLEKSRLLSDRFSAERPKGSFSTLEIQRTEQGDSAMYLCASSYGQGDGYTFGSGTRLTVV.

The gene calls are TRBV28 and TRBJ2-1; 10 bases are shared with TRBD2. Germline V gene data show CDR1 as MDHEN and CDR2 as SYDVKM. The CDR3 length is 15 residues. After removal of 7 bases from V and 9 bases from J, the junction contained 12 bases not matched to a gene. CDR3 in amino acids: CASTPGVAGGREQFF. The CDR3, as DNA: TGTGCCAGCACCCCAGGCGTAGCGGGAGGTCGTGAGCAGTTCTTC.

The rearrangement uses TRBV6-4 and TRBJ1-1; D possibly corresponds to TRBD1 (5 bases). There are 13 residues in the CDR3. In germline, CDR1 is MRHNA, CDR2 SNTAGT. V was shortened by 6 bases and J by 5 bases, with 13 bases between the two germline ends. The CDR3 nucleotides are TGTGCCAGCAGCCCCAGGGTGGGGACTGAAGCTTTCTTT. Translating it yields CASSPRVGTEAFF.

This clone was seen more than once but under ten times. The chain is built from TRBV19 and TRBJ1-1; D uncertain. This CDR3 contains 12 residues. Trimming pared 5 bases from V and 5 bases from J, leaving 9 bases between. Germline lookup yields CDR1 LNHDA and CDR2 SQIVND (reference sequence). The CDR3 here is CASSPGRTEAFF. The DNA for the CDR3 is TGTGCCAGTAGTCCGGGGAGGACTGAAGCTTTCTTT.

The chain links TRBV7-2 to TRBJ2-3; 7 bases align to TRBD1. The CDR3 totals 15 residues. V lost 2 bases to trimming and J lost 0 bases; unmatched junction nucleotides: 2. Germline assignment: CDR1 SGHTA and CDR2 FQGNSA. CDR3 sequence reads: CASSLQGQSTDTQYF. The CDR3, as DNA: TGTGCCAGCAGCTTACAGGGACAGAGCACAGATACGCAGTATTTT.

In its sample, this clone was seen a few times. Additional DNA sequences in this sample encode the identical CDR3. J is TRBJ2-3 and V is TRBV18, with D perhaps matching TRBD1 (6 bases). V dropped 3 bases and J dropped 6 bases, with 7 bases sitting between them. The CDR3 loop spans 12 amino acids. Germline V CDR1 and CDR2: KGHSH, LQKENI. The CDR3 loop reads CASSPQGDTQYF. The CDR3 coding sequence is TGTGCCAGCTCACCCCAGGGGGATACGCAGTATTTT.

The chain has TRBV4-3 and TRBJ2-5, with TRBD2 identical over 9 bases. Germline V gives CDR1 LGHNA, CDR2 YSLEER. V was clipped by 1 base and J by 5 bases; unmatched bases: 8. This CDR3 region has 16 residues. The chain's CDR3 is CASSQVGTSLGETQYF. CDR3 bases: TGCGCCAGCAGCCAAGTTGGGACTAGCCTCGGGGAGACCCAGTACTTC.

The chain couples TRBV7-6 to TRBJ2-3; D gene unclear. This CDR3 comprises 13 residues. Trimming removed 3 bases at V and 5 bases at J, with 9 bases between. In germline, CDR1 is SGHVS, CDR2 FNYEAQ. This CDR3 is CASSLVSQDTQYF. The CDR3 DNA is TGTGCCAGCAGCTTGGTTTCCCAAGATACGCAGTATTTT.

This clone was observed a handful of times. The rearrangement joins TRBV10-3 to TRBJ2-7; perhaps TRBD1 as D (6 bases). V gave up 6 bases and J gave up 3 bases, with 12 bases separating them. There are 13 residues in the CDR3. The germline gives CDR1 ENHRY, CDR2 SYGVKD. The CDR3 here is CAIRMDRYYEQYF. CDR3 DNA: TGTGCCATCAGGATGGACAGATACTACGAGCAGTACTTC.

As regards this clone: This same CDR3 is encoded by further DNA sequences in the sample. CDR3 DNA: TGTGCCTGGAGTGTTAGGAATGAGCAGTTCTTC. Residues: CAWSVRNEQFF. The rearrangement uses TRBV30 and TRBJ2-1; D gene uncertain. V lost 0 bases and J 7 bases, leaving 4 bases between the germline ends. Germline lookup yields CDR1 GTSNPN and CDR2 SVGIG (reference sequence). This CDR3 is 11 amino acids long.

This clone is a singleton in its sample. The CDR3 sequence is CASSLVSLQETQYF. The CDR3 DNA sequence: TGTGCCAGCAGCTTAGTAAGCCTCCAAGAGACCCAGTACTTC. The V gene is TRBV7-9, the J gene TRBJ2-5; D is unclear. V was trimmed by 1 base and J by 1 base, leaving 7 bases between them. This CDR3 comprises 14 residues. Germline V gene lookup returns CDR1 SEHNR and CDR2 FQNEAQ (reference sequence). Using reference TRBV7-9 and TRBJ2-5 for the parts outside the CDR3, the full variable domain is DTGVSQNPRHKITKRGQNVTFRCDPISEHNRLYWYRQTLGQGPEFLTYFQNEAQLEKSRLLSDRFSAERPKGSFSTLEIQRTEQGDSAMYLCASSLVSLQETQYFGPGTRLLVL.

The chain combines TRBV5-1 with TRBJ2-2; D might be TRBD2 (6 bases). CDR3 size: 14 residues. Germline V gives CDR1 SGHRS, CDR2 YFSETQ. Trimming took 6 bases from V and 5 from J, leaving 14 bases between them. CDR3 amino acids: CASTSQGGTGELFF. In DNA form, the CDR3 reads TGCGCCAGCACCTCCCAAGGAGGGACCGGGGAGCTGTTTTTT.

This rearrangement joins TRBV6-1 to TRBJ2-7; 9 bases agree with TRBD1. J lost 6 bases, V lost 10 bases, and 10 bases had no gene match. This CDR3 is 13 amino acids long. Germline CDR1 and CDR2: MNHNS and SASEGT. CDR3 in amino acids: CANRLQGAREQYF. The CDR3 DNA follows: TGTGCCAACAGGCTACAGGGGGCGCGCGAGCAGTACTTC.

This clone has only a few counts. This chain joins TRBV29-1 and TRBJ1-1, with TRBD1 as a possible D gene (6 bases). This CDR3 spans 15 amino acids. Germline V lookup: CDR1 SQVTM, CDR2 ANQGSEA. V dropped 5 bases and J dropped 1 base, with 17 bases sitting between them. The CDR3 sequence: CSVLPTGTRNTEAFF. CDR3 coding DNA: TGCAGCGTTCTTCCCACCGGGACAAGGAACACTGAAGCTTTCTTT.